The 23 T cell receptor beta chains given below trace back to one sample, sequenced in a study of control samples from healthy donors and cancer patients. The assay was immunoSEQ multiplex PCR, and TCRdb's table has in-frame clones only and misses some. The profile shows 100,000 to 110,000 clones, roughly nine tenths of them singletons. Sequenced sample: blood. The receptors were sampled from a woman in her 50s in good health.

CDR3 in amino acids: CAKSPTRSPYEQYV. In nucleotides, the CDR3 is TGTGCCAAGAGCCCGACCCGCTCTCCCTACGAGCAGTACGTC. The chain uses TRBV27 and TRBJ2-7; D unresolved. V was pared by 10 bases and J by 2 bases, with 18 bases between. The CDR3 has 14 amino acids. CDR1 is MNHEY and CDR2 is SMNVEV in the germline V gene (reference sequence).

This clone occurred a few times. V usage is TRBV10-1 and J usage is TRBJ1-5; D is perhaps TRBD1 (6 bases). Germline V gene lookup returns CDR1 WNHNN and CDR2 SYGVQD (reference sequence). This CDR3 has 15 residues. V was pared by 9 bases and J by 0 bases, with 15 bases between. This chain's CDR3 is CASPQGDRSNQPQHF. CDR3 DNA sequence: TGCGCCAGTCCACAGGGAGATCGTAGCAATCAGCCCCAGCATTTT.

The chain joins TRBV7-6 to TRBJ2-5; 13 nucleotides line up with TRBD2. The V gene's germline CDR1 is SGHVS and CDR2 FNYEAQ. V lost 4 bases, J lost 6 bases, and 11 bases stayed unmatched. This CDR3 comprises 17 residues. CDR3 DNA: TGTGCCAGCAGCTCCTTTCGACTAGCGGGGGGTACGAAGACCCAGTACTTC. As protein: CASSSFRLAGGTKTQYF.

The V call is TRBV4-1, the J call TRBJ1-6, with no clear D. This CDR3 contains 15 residues. The germline gives CDR1 MGHRA, CDR2 YSYEKL. Trimming left V 2 bases short and J 8 bases short, with 13 bases between. The chain's CDR3 is CASSQPTRPDSPLHF. The CDR3 DNA reads TGCGCCAGCAGCCAACCCACCCGGCCTGATTCACCCCTCCACTTT.

V is TRBV18 and J is TRBJ2-7; TRBD1 is a possible D gene (6 bases). Germline assignment: CDR1 KGHSH and CDR2 LQKENI. The CDR3 is 13 residues long. The V gene lost 8 bases and the J gene lost 5 bases, with 16 bases spanning the gap. In DNA form, the CDR3 reads TGTGCCAGCACTCGGCAGGGGTCCAACGAGCAGTACGTC. This gives the protein CASTRQGSNEQYV.

The V and J genes are TRBV7-3 and TRBJ1-1, with 8 bases lining up with TRBD1. The germline V gene has CDR1 SGHTA and CDR2 FQGTGA. The CDR3 is 15 amino acids. V trimming: 5 bases; J trimming: 4 bases; junction bases outside the gene matches: 9. CDR3 sequence: CASSKGQAPATEAFF. As DNA, the CDR3 is TGTGCCAGCAGCAAGGGACAGGCCCCCGCCACTGAAGCTTTCTTT. Full variable domain (outside the CDR3, taken from reference TRBV7-3 and TRBJ1-1): GAGVSQTPSNKVTEKGKYVELRCDPISGHTALYWYRQSLGQGPEFLIYFQGTGAADDSGLPNDRFFAVRPEGSVSTLKIQRTERGDSAVYLCASSKGQAPATEAFFGQGTRLTVV.

This clone was detected only a few times. The chain couples TRBV6-6 to TRBJ2-7; 8 nucleotides line up with TRBD1. This CDR3 has 14 residues. V was pared by 6 bases and J by 2 bases, with 6 bases of the junction left unmatched. Germline V CDR1 and CDR2: MNHNY, SVGAGI (reference sequence). CDR3 in amino acids: CASSKTGDAYEQYV. CDR3 coding DNA: TGTGCCAGCAGCAAGACAGGGGACGCCTACGAGCAGTACGTC.

This clone was detected a few times. V gene TRBV9 combines with J gene TRBJ1-4; D is perhaps TRBD1 (6 bases). V was cut by 0 bases and J by 3 bases, with 12 bases left in between. Per germline, CDR1 SGDLS and CDR2 YYNGEE. CDR3 length: 16 residues. This chain's CDR3 is CASSVGGGSANEKLFF. CDR3 DNA: TGTGCCAGCAGCGTAGGAGGGGGATCGGCTAATGAAAAACTGTTTTTT. The complete variable domain, with remaining parts taken from reference TRBV9 and TRBJ1-4, reads DSGVTQTPKHLITATGQRVTLRCSPRSGDLSVYWYQQSLDQGLQFLIQYYNGEERAKGNILERFSAQQFPDLHSELNLSSLELGDSALYFCASSVGGGSANEKLFFGSGTQLSVL.

The rearrangement uses TRBV12-5 and TRBJ2-1, with a weak D call TRBD1 (7 bases). Trimming removed 0 bases from V and 7 bases from J, with 10 bases in between. Germline values: CDR1 LGHNT, CDR2 FRNRAP. CDR3 length: 14 residues. For the CDR3, the DNA is TGTGCTAGTGGTTTGGTGGCAGGGGGGAATGAGCAGTTCTTC. Encoded protein: CASGLVAGGNEQFF.

V usage is TRBV6-2 or TRBV6-3 and J usage is TRBJ1-5; D is ambiguous. V was clipped by 2 bases and J by 0 bases, with 5 bases between them. CDR1 and CDR2 from the germline V gene are MNHEY and SVGEGT. There are 14 residues in the CDR3. The CDR3 nucleotides read TGTGCCAGCAGTTACGCGTATAGCAATCAGCCCCAGCATTTT. Its translation is CASSYAYSNQPQHF.

The rearrangement links TRBV3-1 (or the pseudogene TRBV3-2) to TRBJ1-1; D call uncertain. Germline lookup yields CDR1 LGHDT and CDR2 YNNKEL (reference sequence). V lost 6 bases to trimming and J lost 6 bases, with 20 bases between them. This CDR3 comprises 15 residues. CDR3 bases: TGTGCCAGCAGTCCCCCTACGGGAGGATACGCTGAAGCTTTCTTT. Translation: CASSPPTGGYAEAFF.

This chain joins TRBV6-1 and TRBJ2-3; D call uncertain. Between the trimmed V and J ends, which lost 2 bases and 0 bases, there was a span of 6 bases. The CDR3 is 14 residues long. Germline V CDR1 and CDR2: MNHNS, SASEGT. This CDR3 is CASSESVSTDTQYF. CDR3 sequence (DNA): TGTGCCAGCAGTGAAAGCGTAAGCACAGATACGCAGTATTTT.

The V and J genes are TRBV7-2 and TRBJ2-2; unclear D gene. CDR3 size: 18 residues. V shed 0 bases and J shed 5 bases, with 19 bases lying between them. The germline CDR1 and CDR2 sequences are SGHTA and FQGNSA. Written as DNA, the CDR3 is TGTGCCAGCAGCTTAGCGCCGGCTCCTGACTCGAGGACCGGGGAGCTGTTTTTT. Amino acid sequence: CASSLAPAPDSRTGELFF.

V gene TRBV18 combines with J gene TRBJ2-7; D tentatively fits TRBD1 or TRBD2 (5 bases each). The germline V gene has CDR1 KGHSH and CDR2 LQKENI. V lost 3 bases and J lost 3, with 12 bases in between. This CDR3 region has 14 residues. The CDR3 region is CASSPLGELYEQYF. The CDR3, as DNA: TGTGCCAGCTCACCGCTGGGGGAGCTCTACGAGCAGTACTTC.

The chain couples TRBV6-2 or TRBV6-3 to TRBJ2-3, with 14 bases that match TRBD2. Germline loops: CDR1 MNHEY, CDR2 SVGEGT. V was pared by 2 bases and J by 5 bases, with 9 bases of the junction left unmatched. CDR3 length equals 18 residues. In DNA form, the CDR3 reads TGTGCCAGCAGTTACCCTCCTGGACTAGCGGGGGGTCGAGATACGCAGTATTTT. Translation: CASSYPPGLAGGRDTQYF.

The V gene is TRBV12-5, the J gene TRBJ1-1, with D uncertain. V was clipped by 5 bases and J by 11 bases, with 12 bases between them. The CDR3 has 11 amino acids. Germline CDR1 and CDR2: LGHNT and FRNRAP. The CDR3 nucleotides are TGTGCTAGTGGTGAGGGTATGGGGGCTTTCTTT. It codes for CASGEGMGAFF.

The chain links TRBV4-3 to TRBJ1-1; weak D call: TRBD1 (6 bases). Germline CDR1 is LGHNA and CDR2 is YSLEER. V dropped 0 bases and J dropped 8 bases, with 10 bases sitting between them. The CDR3 has 13 amino acids. The CDR3 DNA sequence: TGCGCCAGCAGCCAAGATAGGACAGAGGAAGCTTTCTTT. Translated, it gives CASSQDRTEEAFF.

This clone turned up a few times. V and J are TRBV10-2 and TRBJ2-7, with D perhaps TRBD2 (5 bases). The CDR3 is made up of 14 amino acids. The V and J ends lost 6 bases and 4 bases respectively, with 16 bases between them. CDR1 is WSHSY, CDR2 SAAADI, per germline. The DNA of the CDR3 is TGCGCCAGCAGATCTGTCGAGGGTGGGTACGAGCAGTACGTC. Translation: CASRSVEGGYEQYV.

This clone was counted a single time. The genes are TRBV29-1 and TRBJ1-2, with 8 bases lining up with TRBD1. Germline V gene sequence: CDR1 SQVTM, CDR2 ANQGSEA. Trimming took 4 bases from V and 3 from J; bases not matched to a gene: 4. There are 13 residues in the CDR3. The CDR3 region is CSVVGTGHYGYTF. CDR3 in DNA: TGCAGCGTTGTGGGGACAGGCCACTATGGCTACACCTTC.

The chain recombines TRBV7-8 with TRBJ2-1, with unresolved D. V lost 1 base and J 7 bases, leaving 8 bases between the germline ends. Germline lookup yields CDR1 SGHVS and CDR2 FQNEAQ. CDR3 length: 13 amino acids. The CDR3 here is CASSLEGRNEQFF. The CDR3 DNA is TGTGCCAGCAGCTTAGAGGGTCGAAATGAGCAGTTCTTC.

J is TRBJ1-2 and V is TRBV11-2; the D gene is possibly TRBD1 (5 bases). V was clipped by 5 bases and J by 4 bases, with 14 bases between them. This CDR3 region has 14 residues. CDR1 SGHAT and CDR2 FQNNGV come from the germline V gene. This CDR3 is CASSQGVFGYGYTF. The CDR3 nucleotides read TGTGCCAGCAGCCAAGGGGTGTTTGGCTATGGCTACACCTTC.

The rearrangement joins TRBV2 to TRBJ1-1, with TRBD1 matching over 7 bases. This CDR3 region has 16 residues. CDR1 SNHLY and CDR2 FYNNEI come from the germline V gene. The junction had 13 bases not matched to a gene; V was cut back by 5 bases and J by 4 bases. As DNA, the CDR3 is TGTGCCAGCAGTCATACAGGGGATGATTTCGGCACTGAAGCTTTCTTT. Protein sequence: CASSHTGDDFGTEAFF.

The chain uses TRBV6-2 or TRBV6-3 and TRBJ2-1, with D unresolved. From germline, CDR1 is MNHEY and CDR2 SVGEGT. V was cut by 2 bases and J by 0 bases, with 5 bases left in between. This CDR3 spans 14 amino acids. The CDR3 bases are TGTGCCAGCAGTTACATCCCCTCCTACAATGAGCAGTTCTTC. Translated: CASSYIPSYNEQFF.